This T cell receptor beta chain originates from a study of shared T cell receptors in the human thymus. Only in-frame clones appear in the TCRdb table, and some are missing; sequencing was by immunoSEQ multiplex PCR. There are under 850,000 clones in the sample; 88% occur only once, and about 0.01% lies in the top ten. The CDR3 totals 16 residues. Trimming cost V 0 bases and J 5 bases; bases outside gene matches: 8. Germline-derived CDR1 and CDR2 are SGHDT and YYEEEE. Another study also made use of these data, one on human thymus T cells. From that second work: The people who donated were healthy Finnish babies having corrective surgery for congenital heart defects. Corrective cardiac surgery supplied the resected thymus tissue. It looked as if thymic and blood repertoires used V and J genes in a biased way.

This sequence originates from a boy in the first two years of life with a congenital heart defect. J is TRBJ1-2 and V is TRBV5-6; TRBD1 matches at 9 bases. Material: thymocytes. CDR3 loop: CASSLARQGEEYGYTF. CDR3 DNA: TGTGCCAGCAGCTTGGCCCGACAGGGGGAAGAATATGGCTACACCTTC. The complete variable domain, with remaining parts taken from reference TRBV5-6 and TRBJ1-2, reads DAGVTQSPTHLIKTRGQQVTLRCSPKSGHDTVSWYQQALGQGPQFIFQYYEEEERQRGNFPDRFSGHQFPNYSSELNVNALLLGDSALYLCASSLARQGEEYGYTFGSGTRLTVV.